The 23 T cell receptor beta chains presented below share a single source sample, sequenced in a study of T-cell reconstitution after alpha-beta-depleted transplantation in children. Unique molecular identifiers were incorporated into the prepared TCRbeta library. Each CDR3 protein gets one entry after TCRdb re-called the PCR reads with MiXCR. The repertoire holds a few hundred thousand distinct CDR3 sequences, roughly 13% seen once, with over 2% in the top ten. Sequenced here: PBMCs, mostly from graft donor cells, sampled 360 days after TCRalphabeta/CD19-depleted stem cell transplant. Every receptor here comes from a male patient aged 10 to 17 who had a stem cell transplant for acute myeloid leukemia, so the T cells may come from the graft donor.

V is TRBV4-3 and J is TRBJ2-5; D may be TRBD2 (5 bases). Trimming cost V 0 bases and J 4 bases, with 15 bases left between them. The CDR3 contains 16 residues. The V gene's germline CDR1 is LGHNA and CDR2 YSLEER. The CDR3 loop reads CASSQEEGVRGETQYF. The CDR3 region has the DNA TGCGCCAGCAGCCAAGAGGAAGGAGTACGGGGAGAGACCCAGTACTTC.

This chain joins TRBV4-3 and TRBJ2-1, with D perhaps TRBD1 (7 bases). CDR3 size: 14 residues. In germline, CDR1 is LGHNA, CDR2 YSLEER. Trimming removed 0 bases from V and 7 bases from J, with 10 bases in between. The CDR3 DNA follows: TGCGCCAGCAGCCAAGACAGGGGGGAAAATGAGCAGTTCTTC. This sequence encodes CASSQDRGENEQFF.

This clonotype has more than one count but fewer than ten. The gene calls are TRBV18 and TRBJ1-5; 8 nucleotides align to TRBD1. The CDR3 is made up of 18 amino acids. Trimming took 3 bases from V and 4 from J; bases not matched to a gene: 14. Germline loops: CDR1 KGHSH, CDR2 LQKENI. The CDR3 sequence is CASSPSRTGQVGNQPQHF. The DNA for the CDR3 is TGTGCCAGCTCACCTTCCAGGACAGGGCAGGTCGGGAATCAGCCCCAGCATTTT.

This chain links TRBV20-1 with TRBJ2-3, with 8 bases lining up with TRBD1. This CDR3 has 17 residues. The germline CDR1 and CDR2 sequences are DFQATT and SNEGSKA (reference sequence). Trimming removed 6 bases from V and 1 base from J; junction bases left unmatched: 15. The CDR3 protein is CSAPPGQVIMGTDTQYF. CDR3 nucleotides: TGCAGTGCGCCGCCGGGACAGGTCATTATGGGCACAGATACGCAGTATTTT.

This chain links TRBV28 with TRBJ2-5; 8 nucleotides agree with TRBD1. Trimming at V came to 7 bases and at J to 3 bases, leaving 4 bases not matched to a gene. The CDR3 contains 13 residues. CDR1 is MDHEN, CDR2 SYDVKM, per germline. The CDR3, as DNA: TGTGCCAGCATCGGGACAGGAAAAGAGACCCAGTACTTC. Its protein product is CASIGTGKETQYF.

In the case of this clonotype: Here the CDR3 omits its conserved ending phenylalanine or tryptophan, so a read error is the likely source. This chain links TRBV29-1 with TRBJ2-1; 7 nucleotides agree with TRBD2. Trimming at V came to 4 bases and at J to 8 bases, leaving 2 bases not matched to a gene. Germline lookup yields CDR1 SQVTM and CDR2 ANQGSEA. The CDR3 length is 11 residues. The CDR3 nucleotides read TGCAGCGTTGGGCGGGAGTATGAGCAGTTCTAC. It codes for CSVGREYEQFY.

This clonotype was detected only a few times. V and J are TRBV6-5 and TRBJ2-2, with 9 nucleotides matching TRBD1. Germline assignment: CDR1 MNHEY and CDR2 SVGAGI. Losses at the gene ends were 2 bases for V and 4 bases for J; bases not matched to a gene: 5. CDR3 length: 16 amino acids. In nucleotides, the CDR3 is TGTGCCAGCAGTTACGACACAGGGGGCTTCACCGGGGAGCTGTTTTTT. The encoded protein is CASSYDTGGFTGELFF.

This chain links TRBV7-8 with TRBJ2-4; D may match TRBD1 or TRBD2 (5 bases each). Trimming removed 5 bases at V and 0 bases at J, with 14 bases between. The CDR3 has 16 amino acids. Germline CDR1 and CDR2: SGHVS and FQNEAQ. CDR3 DNA: TGTGCCAGCAGCCCGGGACGGAGCCTAGCCAAAAACATTCAGTACTTC. As protein: CASSPGRSLAKNIQYF.

The table lists this clonotype with a few counts. V and J are TRBV7-9 and TRBJ2-7; 7 nucleotides match TRBD1. The CDR3 is 15 residues long. The V segment lost 0 bases and the J segment 0 bases; nucleotides outside the gene matches: 2. Germline-derived CDR1 and CDR2 are SEHNR and FQNEAQ (reference sequence). The CDR3 reads CASSLAGDSSYEQYF. The CDR3 bases are TGTGCCAGCAGCTTAGCGGGGGACAGCTCCTACGAGCAGTACTTC.

This clonotype was detected a few times. The chain links TRBV4-1 to TRBJ1-2, with D possibly TRBD1 on 6 matching bases. CDR1 and CDR2 (germline): MGHRA, YSYEKL. This CDR3 spans 16 amino acids. V dropped 3 bases and J dropped 0 bases, with 14 bases sitting between them. This chain's CDR3 is CASSQAWDIANYGYTF. The CDR3 DNA sequence: TGCGCCAGCAGCCAGGCCTGGGACATCGCTAACTATGGCTACACCTTC.

In its sample, this clonotype was seen a few times. The chain uses TRBV6-2 or TRBV6-3 and TRBJ2-7; 16 bases line up with TRBD2. Germline V gives CDR1 MNHEY, CDR2 SVGEGT. The CDR3 is 19 amino acids. V lost 4 bases and J lost 0; bases outside the gene matches: 9. CDR3 protein: CASSFLPGLAGGSSYEQYF. The CDR3 DNA reads TGTGCCAGCAGTTTCCTTCCGGGACTAGCGGGAGGGAGCTCCTACGAGCAGTACTTC.

This clonotype appeared many times. The CDR3 spells CASSMGVWRRTDTQYF. The CDR3 DNA reads as TGTGCCAGCAGCATGGGGGTGTGGAGGCGCACAGATACGCAGTATTTT. The rearrangement uses TRBV27 and TRBJ2-3, with D possibly called TRBD1 or TRBD2 (5 bases each). Germline lookup yields CDR1 MNHEY and CDR2 SMNVEV (reference sequence). This CDR3 has 16 amino acids. V lost 6 bases to trimming and J lost 1 base, with 17 bases between them.

This clonotype was detected ten times or more. The gene calls are TRBV29-1 and TRBJ2-5, with D uncertain. The V gene lost 4 bases and the J gene lost 1 base, with 7 bases spanning the gap. The CDR3 is 12 residues long. Germline CDR1 reads SQVTM; CDR2 reads ANQGSEA. The CDR3 nucleotides read TGCAGCGTTGTAGGTCTCCAAGAGACCCAGTACTTC. Translation: CSVVGLQETQYF.

This clonotype was seen a handful of times. The chain joins TRBV12-3 or TRBV12-4 to TRBJ1-5; 7 bases are shared with TRBD1. The CDR3 contains 16 residues. Trimming removed 5 bases from V and 0 bases from J; junction bases left unmatched: 7. The CDR3 DNA sequence: TGTGCCAGCAGTGGCGGGACAGCCGATAGCAATCAGCCCCAGCATTTT. Its translation is CASSGGTADSNQPQHF.

This clonotype was seen repeatedly, ten times or more. V usage is TRBV5-6 and J usage is TRBJ2-1; 7 bases agree with TRBD2. V gave up 5 bases and J gave up 9 bases; unmatched junction bases: 23. This CDR3 is 18 amino acids long. In germline, CDR1 is SGHDT, CDR2 YYEEEE. CDR3 region: CASRWGLGGTFGVSEQFF. The CDR3 DNA is TGTGCCAGCAGGTGGGGGTTGGGGGGGACTTTCGGCGTATCTGAGCAGTTCTTC.

This clonotype showed up many times. The chain carries TRBV6-1 and TRBJ1-4; D might be TRBD1 (5 bases). Looked up from germline, CDR1 is MNHNS and CDR2 is SASEGT. V was shortened by 6 bases and J by 4 bases, with 18 bases between the two germline ends. The CDR3 totals 16 residues. CDR3 sequence: CASRRTHGPINEKLFF. The DNA for the CDR3 is TGTGCCAGCAGACGGACACACGGGCCGATTAATGAAAAACTGTTTTTT.

The rearrangement joins TRBV29-1 to TRBJ2-4; no clear D gene. The CDR3 length is 10 residues. Germline V CDR1 and CDR2: SQVTM, ANQGSEA. The ends were cut back, 4 bases at V and 8 bases at J, with 6 bases in the middle. CDR3 sequence reads: CSVVYDIQYF. CDR3 in DNA: TGCAGCGTTGTCTATGACATTCAGTACTTC.

This clonotype was detected many times. The J gene is TRBJ2-7, the V gene TRBV5-1; 11 positions match TRBD1. Germline CDR1 SGHRS, CDR2 YFSETQ. After removal of 4 bases from V and 7 bases from J, the junction contained 4 bases not matched to a gene. The CDR3 runs to 13 residues. CDR3 region: CASSPGQGGEQYF. CDR3 DNA: TGCGCCAGCAGCCCGGGACAGGGGGGTGAGCAGTACTTC.

This clonotype was observed many times. J is TRBJ2-1 and V is TRBV24-1; D uncertain. Germline-derived CDR1 and CDR2 are KGHDR and SFDVKD. The CDR3 runs 15 residues. V dropped 3 bases and J dropped 12 bases, with 20 bases sitting between them. CDR3 sequence: CATSDHNVQAGGQFF. As DNA, the CDR3 is TGTGCCACCAGTGATCATAACGTCCAAGCCGGCGGGCAGTTCTTC.

The genes are TRBV5-4 and TRBJ2-1; 15 bases fit TRBD2. The CDR3 spans 19 residues. Germline assignment: CDR1 SGHNT and CDR2 YYREEE (reference sequence). Trimming at V came to 5 bases and at J to 0 bases, leaving 9 bases not matched to a gene. The CDR3 nucleotides read TGTGCCAGCAGGCTCGGACTAGCGGGAGGGGTTAGCTCCTACAATGAGCAGTTCTTC. It specifies CASRLGLAGGVSSYNEQFF.

The table lists this clonotype with a few counts. This chain connects TRBV7-2 to TRBJ2-5; D might be TRBD2 (6 bases). Trimming cost V 0 bases and J 7 bases, with 15 bases left between them. The CDR3 contains 15 residues. CDR1 SGHTA and CDR2 FQGNSA come from the germline V gene. The CDR3 is CASSLAMIRAGTQYF. Here the CDR3 DNA reads TGTGCCAGCAGCTTAGCGATGATAAGAGCGGGGACCCAGTACTTC.

This chain links TRBV2 with TRBJ1-4; 11 nucleotides match TRBD1. CDR3 size: 16 residues. V dropped 6 bases and J dropped 7; count of bases not matched to a gene: 10. Germline CDR1 SNHLY, CDR2 FYNNEI. CDR3 bases: TGTGCCAGCAGAAGGGACAGGGGGAGTGTCGGTGAAAAACTGTTTTTT. It specifies CASRRDRGSVGEKLFF.

This sequence joins TRBV7-9 and TRBJ2-4; 8 bases map to TRBD1. V lost 8 bases, J lost 3 bases, and 15 bases stayed unmatched. Germline V gene lookup returns CDR1 SEHNR and CDR2 FQNEAQ (reference sequence). The CDR3 length is 17 residues. In DNA form, the CDR3 reads TGTGCCAGCTTTACCTTCAGGGAAGGGACAGGCAAAAACATTCAGTACTTC. Translation: CASFTFREGTGKNIQYF.